This TCR beta chain emerged from a study of OX40 agonist ivuxolimab in advanced cancers. Notes on the study in general: The study found that CD8+ T cells averaged more expanded clones than CD4+. The expanded peripheral T cells' antigen specificity was not determined.

Germline loops: CDR1 SGHRS, CDR2 YFSETQ. CDR3 length: 16 residues. With 0 bases clipped from V and 0 bases from J, the junction kept 5 bases outside the gene matches. The method was immunoSEQ multiplex PCR; TCRdb's version includes in-frame clones alone and lacks a portion of them. The repertoire holds around 53,000 clones, with more than 75% as singletons. A remark on this clone: Its antigen is as yet unknown.

This chain uses TRBV5-1 with TRBJ1-1, with 7 bases lining up with TRBD1. This receptor was taken from an adult with an advanced solid tumor such as melanoma, head and neck, liver or kidney cancer. Sample: CD4+ or CD8+ T cells sorted from blood, taken in a trial of the OX40 agonist ivuxolimab. Here the CDR3 reads CASSLATGTVNTEAFF. DNA of the CDR3: TGCGCCAGCAGCTTGGCCACCGGGACAGTGAACACTGAAGCTTTCTTT.